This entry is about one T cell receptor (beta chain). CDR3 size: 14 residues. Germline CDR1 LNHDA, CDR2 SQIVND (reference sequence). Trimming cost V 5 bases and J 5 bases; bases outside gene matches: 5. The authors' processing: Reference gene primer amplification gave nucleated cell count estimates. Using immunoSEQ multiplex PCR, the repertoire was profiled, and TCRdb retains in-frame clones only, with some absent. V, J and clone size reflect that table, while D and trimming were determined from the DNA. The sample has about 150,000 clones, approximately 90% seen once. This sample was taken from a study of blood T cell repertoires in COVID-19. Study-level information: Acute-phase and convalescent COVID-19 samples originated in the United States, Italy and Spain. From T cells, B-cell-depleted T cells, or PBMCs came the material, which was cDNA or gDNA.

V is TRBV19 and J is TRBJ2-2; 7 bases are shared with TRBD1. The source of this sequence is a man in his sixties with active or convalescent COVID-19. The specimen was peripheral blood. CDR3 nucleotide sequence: TGTGCCAGTAGTCCGGGACAGCAAACCGGGGAGCTGTTTTTT. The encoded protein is CASSPGQQTGELFF.